This T cell receptor (beta chain) is from a study of read filtering for tumor transcriptome and immune sequencing. Study background: TCR-mapped reads were about 3.5 to 10.27 million with IR-seq versus 85 to 1273 with RNA-seq.

From 400 to 450 ng of RNA, a library with molecular barcoded alpha/delta and beta/gamma adaptors was made. TCRdb redid the calling of the reads with MiXCR, one entry per CDR3 protein. The sample holds 100,000 to 150,000 distinct CDR3 sequences, around 14% seen once. At least ten counts were recorded for this clonotype. Its specificity is not known. Regarding the study as a whole: The sorted CD138-negative fraction was a mixed bone marrow immune population, not purified T cells.

Sequencing was done on a sample of a population of CD138-negative cells sorted from bone marrow. This clonotype was obtained from a donor older than 35 with multiple myeloma.

DNA of the CDR3: TGCAGCGTTGAATCCGTGGATACTAATGAAAAACTGTTTTTT. It yields the protein CSVESVDTNEKLFF. The chain uses TRBV29-1 and TRBJ1-4; D is undetermined. V was trimmed by 2 bases and J by 2 bases, leaving 9 bases between them. CDR1 SQVTM and CDR2 ANQGSEA come from the germline V gene. CDR3 length: 14 amino acids. The whole variable domain, remainder taken from reference TRBV29-1 and TRBJ1-4, is SAVISQKPSRDICQRGTSLTIQCQVDSQVTMMFWYRQQPGQSLTLIATANQGSEATYESGFVIDKFPISRPNLTFSTLTVSNMSPEDSSIYLCSVESVDTNEKLFFGSGTQLSVL.